This T cell receptor beta chain was sequenced for a study of OX40 agonist ivuxolimab in advanced cancers. A note on the overall study: The costimulatory receptor OX40 (CD134) was targeted by ivuxolimab, a fully human IgG2 agonistic monoclonal antibody. Intravenous ivuxolimab was administered to patients every 2 weeks at six dose levels: 0.01, 0.1, 0.3, 1.5, 3 and 10 mg/kg. Of the roughly 50 dose-escalation patients, hepatocellular carcinoma was present in around 19, melanoma in approximately 15, renal cell carcinoma in 9 and head and neck cancer in 9. In the dose-escalation cohort, 75% to 85% of patients were male, and the mean age was approximately 60 years with a range of roughly 20 to 85. Prior anti-PD-1, anti-PD-L1 or anti-CTLA-4 therapy was permitted, and about two fifths of dose-escalation patients had received checkpoint inhibitors. Partial responses were achieved by three dose-escalation patients, of whom one had hepatocellular carcinoma and two had cutaneous melanoma. Peripheral TCRbeta sequencing was intended to test whether TCR sequence diversity was altered and clonal T-cell expansion was caused by ivuxolimab. The monotherapy dose-escalation portion (N of about 52 patients) of the phase I ivuxolimab trial is reported in the paper.

For this clone: Its specific antigen is unknown. Nothing much larger sits one base from this clone, and base qualities are not available.

On the study overall, not on this receptor specifically: After ivuxolimab, CD8+ T cells had more expanded clones than CD4+ T cells on average. Antigen specificity was not determined for the clonally expanded peripheral T cells. Low levels of normalized T-cell clonal expansion were also shown by some nonresponding patients. At doses from 0.1 to 3.0 mg/kg, clonal expansion was seen in both CD4+ and CD8+ blood T cells between baseline and week 6. Partial responders in the 0.1-3.0 mg/kg groups had among the lowest normalized peripheral clonal expansion, especially among CD8+ T cells.

Patients with autoimmune disease history or receiving systemic immunosuppression were excluded from the trial. Peripheral blood for TCR sequencing was collected from all dose cohorts at baseline, on cycle 4 day 1, and on cycle 7 day 1. Samples were obtained from an open-label, multicenter, first-in-human phase I dose-escalation trial of ivuxolimab. Adults with locally advanced or metastatic melanoma, renal cell, hepatocellular, or head and neck squamous cell carcinoma were enrolled in the trial. Before TCR sequencing, CD4+ T cells and CD8+ T cells were sorted from peripheral blood as separate populations. The cysteine opens and the phenylalanine closes a CDR3 of 15 amino acids. The sequence is cut down to CDR3 DNA, 45 bases in frame from base 1. V lost 3 bases and J lost 0 bases, and the count of bases not matched to a germline gene is 3. CDR1 and CDR2 are read off the germline V gene as SGHDT and YYEEEE.

Genomic DNA was extracted from sorted cells for sequencing of the TCRbeta CDR3 region. The immunoSEQ Assay was used for sequencing of TCRbeta CDR3 regions. Sourced from immuneACCESS, this table was stored by TCRdb with only in-frame sequences that have V and J called. A share of the clones is absent; for the studies checked, an unresolved V gene accounts for under half, and the remainder has no known explanation. Within this sample are about 72,000 clones, with 75% to 90% of them counted one time only. The leading ten clones occupy around 0.92% of the sample. The source of this sequence is an adult with an advanced solid tumor such as melanoma, head and neck, liver or kidney cancer. The V and J segments used are TRBV5-6 and TRBJ2-1, with 7 bases matching TRBD1. The material sequenced was CD4+ or CD8+ T cells sorted from blood, taken in a trial of the OX40 agonist ivuxolimab. The CDR3 corresponds to CASSSTGRSYNEQFF. The nucleotide sequence reads as follows: TGTGCCAGCAGCTCGACAGGGCGCTCCTACAATGAGCAGTTCTTC.